These 32 T cell receptor beta chains share one sample of origin, sequenced in a study of tumor-infiltrating lymphocytes in primary liver carcinoma. TCR beta cDNA came from about 500 ng total RNA, primed with a constant-region primer. Three nested multiplex PCR rounds, a slightly modified ARM-PCR, produced the libraries for TCR beta. In the first two PCR rounds, TRBV1-TRBV30 forward primers were paired with a C-beta reverse primer, and each round lasted approximately 10 cycles. TCRdb redid the calling of the multiplex PCR reads with MiXCR, one entry per CDR3 protein. Among 190,000 or so distinct CDR3 sequences listed, 65% were seen once. Researchers drew blood RNA from unsorted whole blood and extracted germline DNA as well. The sample taken for sequencing was peripheral blood. Receptors were obtained from a woman in her sixties with primary liver carcinoma and hepatitis B virus infection.

Comment on this clonotype: The germline gene is not matched at one end of the junction; a read error may be the cause. The chain combines TRBV5-6 with TRBJ2-1, with TRBD2 matching over 8 bases. Germline V gene sequence: CDR1 SGHDT, CDR2 YYEEEE. The CDR3 contains 16 residues. CDR3: CTSSPRSGSPYNEQFF. For the CDR3, the DNA is TGTACCAGCAGCCCGCGAAGCGGGAGCCCCTACAATGAGCAGTTCTTC.

This clonotype has more than one count but fewer than ten. J is TRBJ1-5 and V is TRBV7-9; D unclear. The CDR3 consists of 12 residues. Germline CDR1 is SEHNR and CDR2 is FQNEAQ (reference sequence). With 5 bases removed from V and 3 bases from J, the gap between germline ends came to 5 bases. The CDR3 spells CASSDPNQPQHF. In DNA, the CDR3 is TGTGCCAGCAGCGATCCCAATCAGCCCCAGCATTTT.

As regards this clonotype: A read error is likely, as this CDR3 ends without the conserved phenylalanine or tryptophan. The chain recombines TRBV11-2 with TRBJ2-2; 9 positions match TRBD2. The V gene's germline CDR1 is SGHAT and CDR2 FQNNGV. V trimming: 1 base; J trimming: 4 bases; junction bases outside the gene matches: 4. The CDR3 sequence is 16 residues long. CDR3 nucleotides: TGTGCCAGCAGCTTAGGTCTAGCGGGAATCACCGGGGAGCTGTTTCAT. This encodes CASSLGLAGITGELFH.

This chain connects TRBV29-1 to TRBJ2-1; D assignment may be TRBD1 or TRBD2 (5 bases each). The CDR3 sequence is 18 residues long. Trimming shortened V by 0 bases and J by 0 bases, and 18 bases separated the two germline ends. Germline CDR1 is SQVTM and CDR2 is ANQGSEA. The CDR3 sequence is CSVEDLSGRTSSYNEQFF. In DNA form, the CDR3 reads TGCAGCGTTGAAGATCTATCGGGACGGACCAGCTCCTACAATGAGCAGTTCTTC.

V gene TRBV29-1 combines with J gene TRBJ2-7, with 10 bases that match TRBD2. Germline V gives CDR1 SQVTM, CDR2 ANQGSEA. The CDR3 has 15 residues. The junction had 15 bases not matched to a gene; V was cut back by 6 bases and J by 7 bases. This CDR3 is CSVDPPSGSPGEQYF. CDR3 DNA sequence: TGCAGCGTCGACCCACCTAGCGGGAGCCCGGGTGAGCAGTACTTC.

The table lists this clonotype with many counts. The genes are TRBV12-3 or TRBV12-4 and TRBJ2-1, with TRBD2 matching over 8 bases. The ends lost 5 bases at V and 9 bases at J; junction bases unmatched: 12. This CDR3 has 15 residues. CDR3 region: CASSPTGTRGVEQFF. The DNA for the CDR3 is TGTGCCAGCAGTCCGACCGGGACTAGAGGGGTTGAGCAGTTCTTC.

Points on this clonotype: A clone one base away is much larger, so this may be a read error. This rearrangement joins TRBV5-5 to TRBJ2-2; D is unclear. This CDR3 contains 12 residues. Trimming cost V 4 bases and J 9 bases, with 10 bases left between them. Germline V gene lookup returns CDR1 SGHKS and CDR2 YYEKEE (reference sequence). The DNA of the CDR3 is TGTGCCAGCAGCCCTAGGCAGTGGGAGCTGTTTTTT. Protein: CASSPRQWELFF.

In the case of this clonotype: It may be a read error: a sequence one base away is much more abundant. V is TRBV12-3 or TRBV12-4 and J is TRBJ2-7; D possibly matches TRBD1 or TRBD2 (5 bases each). Trimming removed 6 bases at V and 6 bases at J, with 12 bases between. The CDR3 has 12 residues. DNA of the CDR3: TGTGCCAGCAGCCGCCCGGGGCCCGAGCAGTACTTC. It is translated as CASSRPGPEQYF.

The rearrangement uses TRBV5-8 and TRBJ1-2; D gene ambiguous. V gave up 1 base and J gave up 9 bases, with 16 bases separating them. Germline lookup yields CDR1 SGHTS and CDR2 YDEGEE. This CDR3 is 14 amino acids long. The CDR3 DNA sequence: TGTGCCAGCAGCTTGTCCGGTCTCTATGGAAGCTACACCTTC. Residues: CASSLSGLYGSYTF. Using reference TRBV5-8 and TRBJ1-2 for the parts outside the CDR3, the full variable domain is EAGVTQSPTHLIKTRGQQATLRCSPISGHTSVYWYQQALGLGLQFLLWYDEGEERNRGNFPPRFSGRQFPNYSSELNVNALELEDSALYLCASSLSGLYGSYTFGSGTRLTVV.

Points on this clonotype: It may be a read error: a sequence one base away is much more abundant. The V gene is TRBV6-6, the J gene TRBJ1-2; the match to TRBD1 covers 7 bases. The CDR3 is made up of 16 amino acids. V lost 7 bases to trimming and J lost 4 bases; unmatched junction nucleotides: 15. Per germline, CDR1 MNHNY and CDR2 SVGAGI (reference sequence). This CDR3 is CASNTRQGATLYGYTF. DNA for the CDR3: TGTGCCAGCAATACGCGACAGGGAGCCACCCTCTATGGCTACACCTTC.

Points on this clonotype: A much larger clonotype is one base distant, so this may be a read error. The rearrangement links TRBV28 to TRBJ2-5; maybe TRBD2 (6 bases). Germline CDR1 MDHEN, CDR2 SYDVKM. The CDR3 consists of 15 residues. The CDR3 DNA reads TGTGCCAGCAGTCCCTCCGGCGGGGTTAAGGAGACCCCGTACTTC. This sequence encodes CASSPSGGVKETPYF.

Remarks on this clonotype: This may arise from a read error, as a much more abundant clone is one base away. The CDR3 does not close with the conserved phenylalanine or tryptophan, likely indicating a read error. This rearrangement joins TRBV5-6 to TRBJ2-1; D unresolved. The ends were cut back, 0 bases at V and 2 bases at J, with 9 bases in the middle. CDR1 SGHDT and CDR2 YYEEEE come from the germline V gene. The CDR3 totals 15 residues. The CDR3 sequence: CASSLVLSAYNEQFI. The CDR3 region has the DNA TGTGCCAGCAGCTTGGTGTTGTCAGCCTACAATGAGCAGTTCATC.

To note about this clonotype: One end of the junction fails to match germline, which may point to a read error. The rearrangement links TRBV10-2 to TRBJ2-7; possible D gene TRBD2, 6 bases. Per germline, CDR1 WSHSY and CDR2 SAAADI. This CDR3 has 14 amino acids. The CDR3 DNA follows: TGCGCCAGTAGTGAGGTCGGTAGCGGCTACGAGCAGTACTTC. It specifies CASSEVGSGYEQYF.

Concerning this clonotype itself: Possible read error: a much larger clone is one base away. J is TRBJ2-7 and V is TRBV6-1; 10 bases line up with TRBD1. V gave up 6 bases and J gave up 0 bases; unmatched junction bases: 14. The CDR3 consists of 18 residues. The germline V gene encodes CDR1 MNHNS and CDR2 SASEGT. CDR3 amino acids: CASRAGIRDRGRSYEQYF. The CDR3 coding sequence is TGTGCCAGCAGGGCGGGTATACGGGACAGGGGTCGCTCCTACGAGCAGTACTTC.

A remark on this clonotype: A much larger clone lies one base from this, so it may be a read error. The genes are TRBV4-1 and TRBJ1-5; a weak D match, TRBD1 (6 bases). The germline CDR1 and CDR2 sequences are MGHRA and YSYEKL. The CDR3 extends over 19 amino acids. V gave up 1 base and J gave up 0 bases, with 19 bases separating them. CDR3 residues: CASSQGWVDRVYSNQPQHF. The CDR3 DNA follows: TGCGCCAGCAGCCAAGGGTGGGTGGACAGAGTCTATAGCAATCAGCCCCAGCATTTT.

For this clonotype: One base away lies a much larger clone, so this may be a sequencing read error. The CDR3 sequence: CASSFTTVKNIQYF. CDR3 bases: TGTGCCAGCAGTTTTACGACCGTCAAAAACATTCAGTACTTC. The genes are TRBV12-3 or TRBV12-4 and TRBJ2-4; D ambiguous. This CDR3 has 14 residues. Trimming took 3 bases from V and 3 from J, leaving 9 bases between them.

Note on this clonotype: Without the conserved terminal phenylalanine or tryptophan, this CDR3 likely stems from a read error. The limits of the CDR3 on the DNA are not certain, so only TCRdb's listed CDR3 is given. The chain couples TRBV11-2 to TRBJ2-1. From its first to its last residue, the CDR3 has 11 amino acids. Looked up from germline, CDR1 is SGHAT and CDR2 is FQNNGV. The CDR3 reads CASSLIDERYL.

The chain uses TRBV12-3 or TRBV12-4 and TRBJ2-1; D not certain. The V gene lost 6 bases and the J gene lost 7 bases, with 10 bases spanning the gap. CDR3 length: 12 amino acids. Here the CDR3 reads CASSLRVNEQFF. CDR3 bases: TGTGCCAGCAGCTTACGTGTGAATGAGCAGTTCTTC.

Worth noting for this clonotype: A much larger clone sits a single nucleotide away, making a read error possible. V and J are TRBV6-5 and TRBJ2-7; no firm D call. From germline, CDR1 is MNHEY and CDR2 SVGAGI. V was cut by 4 bases and J by 3 bases, with 10 bases left in between. This CDR3 region has 13 residues. CDR3 protein: CASSSPGGYEQYF. CDR3 nucleotide sequence: TGTGCCAGCAGTTCCCCGGGCGGCTACGAGCAGTACTTC.

Comment on this clonotype: Germline and junction disagree at one end, which may indicate a read error. The CDR3 spells CASSIGTGGSGANVLIF. CDR3 sequence (DNA): TGTGCCAGCAGTATTGGGACAGGGGGCTCGGGGGCCAACGTCCTGATTTTC. The chain uses TRBV12-3 or TRBV12-4 and TRBJ2-6; the match to TRBD1 covers 12 bases. The CDR3 has 17 residues.

J is TRBJ2-7 and V is TRBV11-2; TRBD2 agrees at 7 bases. Trimming at V came to 8 bases and at J to 2 bases, leaving 12 bases not matched to a gene. CDR1 is SGHAT, CDR2 FQNNGV, per germline. There are 15 residues in the CDR3. DNA for the CDR3: TGTGCCAGCTGCCACCTAGACAGCGGGACCTACGAGCAGTACTTC. Protein: CASCHLDSGTYEQYF.

V and J are TRBV11-3 and TRBJ2-7; the D is unclear. CDR1 and CDR2 (germline): SGHNT, YENEEA. CDR3 length: 9 amino acids. Trimming cost V 7 bases and J 10 bases, with 8 bases left between them. The CDR3 protein is CASMIEQYF. The CDR3 DNA reads as TGTGCCAGCATGATCGAACAGTACTTC.

About this clonotype itself: This clone may be a read error of a much larger clone one base away. V gene TRBV5-6 combines with J gene TRBJ1-2; D not certain. Per the germline V gene, CDR1 is SGHDT and CDR2 is YYEEEE. The CDR3 totals 14 residues. The CDR3 nucleotides are TGTGCCAGCAGCTTGCGTCCCAGGAACTATGACTACACCTTC. Encoded protein: CASSLRPRNYDYTF.

In its sample, this clonotype was seen once. Germline and junction disagree at one end, which may indicate a read error. This chain joins TRBV5-5 and TRBJ2-3; 11 nucleotides line up with TRBD1. Germline CDR1 is SGHKS and CDR2 is YYEKEE (reference sequence). The CDR3 consists of 15 residues. The CDR3 DNA reads TGTGGCAGCAGCTGGGGACAGGGGGATACACATACGCAGTATTTT. This codes for CGSSWGQGDTHTQYF. The entire variable domain, with the rest obtained from reference TRBV5-5 and TRBJ2-3, is as follows: DAGVTQSPTHLIKTRGQQVTLRCSPISGHKSVSWYQQVLGQGPQFIFQYYEKEERGRGNFPDRFSARQFPNYSSELNVNALLLGDSALYLCGSSWGQGDTHTQYFGPGTRLTVL.

Comments on this clonotype: One junction end disagrees with the germline gene, perhaps due to a read error. This chain connects TRBV12-3 or TRBV12-4 to TRBJ1-1; D unresolved. The CDR3 totals 13 residues. CDR3 DNA: TGTACCAGCAGTTTGTCAGAGAACATTGAAGCTTTCTTT. It yields the protein CTSSLSENIEAFF.

This clonotype was recorded many times. The chain combines TRBV12-3 or TRBV12-4 with TRBJ2-2; TRBD2 matches at 10 bases. Germline trimming cut 6 bases from V and 2 bases from J; bases unmatched to any gene: 9. This CDR3 is built from 17 residues. The CDR3 region is CASRSSRLAGNTGELFF. The CDR3 DNA follows: TGTGCCAGCAGATCCTCCAGACTAGCGGGTAACACCGGGGAGCTGTTTTTT.

This chain joins TRBV10-3 and TRBJ2-3; D not certain. Trimming took 10 bases from V and 4 from J, leaving 18 bases between them. CDR1 is ENHRY, CDR2 SYGVKD, per germline. The CDR3 spans 14 residues. For the CDR3, the DNA is TGTGCCACTCTCCCGCGTTTGGGTCCAGATACGCAGTATTTT. Its protein is CATLPRLGPDTQYF.

This clonotype has ten or more counts. The chain uses TRBV4-2 and TRBJ2-1; TRBD2 matches 8 bases. This CDR3 is built from 21 residues. Trimming removed 5 bases from V and 0 bases from J; junction bases left unmatched: 21. Germline V CDR1 and CDR2: LGHNA, YNFKEQ. The CDR3 is CASSSRPPAGLAASSYNEQFF. The CDR3 DNA is TGTGCCAGCAGCTCACGCCCACCCGCAGGACTAGCCGCCAGCTCCTACAATGAGCAGTTCTTC.

This clonotype turned up a few times. The V call is TRBV7-3, the J call TRBJ2-1; tentatively, D is TRBD2 (5 bases). Per germline, CDR1 SGHTA and CDR2 FQGTGA. The CDR3 is 15 residues long. V lost 5 bases to trimming and J lost 7 bases, with 18 bases between them. The CDR3 spells CASSPGIATWNEQFF. CDR3 nucleotides: TGTGCCAGCAGCCCCGGGATAGCTACCTGGAATGAGCAGTTCTTC.

Comment on this clonotype: The junction differs from germline at one of its ends, possibly a read error. J is TRBJ2-5 and V is TRBV12-3 or TRBV12-4, with D possibly being TRBD1 (5 bases). CDR3 length equals 13 residues. The CDR3 DNA reads TGTACCAGCAGACCGAGACAGCGAGAGACCCAGTACTTC. Protein sequence: CTSRPRQRETQYF.

CDR3 region: CASNSGGLRGEAFF. DNA for the CDR3: TGTGCCAGCAACTCGGGCGGTCTGAGGGGTGAAGCTTTCTTT. This rearrangement joins TRBV28 to TRBJ1-1, with TRBD1 as a possible D gene (5 bases). In germline, CDR1 is MDHEN, CDR2 SYDVKM. This CDR3 is 14 amino acids long. V was shortened by 7 bases and J by 7 bases, with 19 bases between the two germline ends.

There are many counts of this clonotype. CDR3 amino acids: CASSKFGNTEQYF. The CDR3 DNA follows: TGTGCCAGCAGTAAGTTCGGGAACACCGAGCAGTACTTC. This chain uses TRBV6-5 with TRBJ2-7, with D tentatively TRBD2 (5 bases). The CDR3 totals 13 residues. Germline V CDR1 and CDR2: MNHEY, SVGAGI. The V gene lost 5 bases and the J gene lost 6 bases, with 14 bases spanning the gap.